These 10 T cell receptor beta chains were sequenced from one sample in a study of CXCR3-negative and CXCR3-positive naive CD8 T cells. Points from the study as a whole: TRB CDR3s were more hydrophobic in CXCR3-positive than in CXCR3-negative naive cells.

These receptors' antigens are unknown. The authors prepared UMI-labeled TRB cDNA libraries by 5' RACE. Reanalyzing the 5' RACE reads, TCRdb keeps one entry per CDR3 protein, without DNA. The table for this sample gives under 150,000 distinct CDR3 sequences. The sequenced sample was naive CXCR3+ CD8+ T cells from blood. This sample's subset: CD45RO-CCR7+CD27+CD95- naive CD8+ T cells expressing CXCR3 (TNR3+). The receptors were sampled from a human donor in good health. Some clones in this sample may be carry-over from other donors' samples.

The V gene is TRBV15, the J gene TRBJ2-5. This CDR3 region has 13 residues. Germline CDR1 and CDR2: LNHNV and YYDKDF (reference sequence). The CDR3 region is CATSREWEETQYF.

The rearrangement uses TRBV5-1 and TRBJ1-1. From germline, CDR1 is SGHRS and CDR2 YFSETQ. This CDR3 spans 14 amino acids. This chain's CDR3 is CASSLRGPNTEAFF. The full variable domain, with the rest looked up from reference TRBV5-1 and TRBJ1-1, is KAGVTQTPRYLIKTRGQQVTLSCSPISGHRSVSWYQQTPGQGLQFLFEYFSETQRNKGNFPGRFSGRQFSNSRSEMNVSTLELGDSALYLCASSLRGPNTEAFFGQGTRLTVV.

The chain uses TRBV15 and TRBJ1-1; the TCRdb call, TRBD1, lacks DNA for checking. Germline CDR1 reads LNHNV; CDR2 reads YYDKDF (reference sequence). The CDR3 covers 14 residues. This chain's CDR3 is CATSRAGAGPEAFF.

The CDR3 reads CARRDSSYEQYF. The chain carries TRBV30 and TRBJ2-7; TCRdb proposes TRBD1, but this gene call is untestable without DNA. CDR3 length: 12 amino acids. Germline CDR1 GTSNPN, CDR2 SVGIG (reference sequence).

The chain has TRBV6-5 and TRBJ2-7. Germline lookup yields CDR1 MNHEY and CDR2 SVGAGI. The CDR3 extends over 11 amino acids. The CDR3 loop is CASSYIHEQYF.

The chain links TRBV20-1 to TRBJ2-1; TCRdb calls TRBD2, which cannot be checked without DNA. CDR1 and CDR2 from the germline V gene are DFQATT and SNEGSKA (reference sequence). The CDR3 contains 17 residues. CDR3 amino acids: CSAPGPVQGPSYNEQFF.

The chain uses TRBV29-1 and TRBJ2-1; absent DNA, TCRdb's TRBD2 call cannot be checked. Germline CDR1 SQVTM, CDR2 ANQGSEA. The CDR3 runs to 14 residues. Here the CDR3 reads CSVEIAMGSNEQFF.

This chain uses TRBV29-1 with TRBJ2-7; the D call from TCRdb, TRBD1, cannot be confirmed without DNA. The CDR3 has 12 amino acids. The germline V gene encodes CDR1 SQVTM and CDR2 ANQGSEA. The CDR3 protein is CSVLDRTYEQYF.

The J gene is TRBJ2-1, the V gene TRBV28; the TRBD1 assignment by TCRdb is unverifiable without DNA. Germline CDR1 reads MDHEN; CDR2 reads SYDVKM. The CDR3 length is 18 residues. The CDR3 sequence is CASSYLIGQASSYNEQFF.

J is TRBJ2-7 and V is TRBV12-3 or TRBV12-4. The CDR3 runs 14 residues. This CDR3 is CASSLHGESYEQYF.